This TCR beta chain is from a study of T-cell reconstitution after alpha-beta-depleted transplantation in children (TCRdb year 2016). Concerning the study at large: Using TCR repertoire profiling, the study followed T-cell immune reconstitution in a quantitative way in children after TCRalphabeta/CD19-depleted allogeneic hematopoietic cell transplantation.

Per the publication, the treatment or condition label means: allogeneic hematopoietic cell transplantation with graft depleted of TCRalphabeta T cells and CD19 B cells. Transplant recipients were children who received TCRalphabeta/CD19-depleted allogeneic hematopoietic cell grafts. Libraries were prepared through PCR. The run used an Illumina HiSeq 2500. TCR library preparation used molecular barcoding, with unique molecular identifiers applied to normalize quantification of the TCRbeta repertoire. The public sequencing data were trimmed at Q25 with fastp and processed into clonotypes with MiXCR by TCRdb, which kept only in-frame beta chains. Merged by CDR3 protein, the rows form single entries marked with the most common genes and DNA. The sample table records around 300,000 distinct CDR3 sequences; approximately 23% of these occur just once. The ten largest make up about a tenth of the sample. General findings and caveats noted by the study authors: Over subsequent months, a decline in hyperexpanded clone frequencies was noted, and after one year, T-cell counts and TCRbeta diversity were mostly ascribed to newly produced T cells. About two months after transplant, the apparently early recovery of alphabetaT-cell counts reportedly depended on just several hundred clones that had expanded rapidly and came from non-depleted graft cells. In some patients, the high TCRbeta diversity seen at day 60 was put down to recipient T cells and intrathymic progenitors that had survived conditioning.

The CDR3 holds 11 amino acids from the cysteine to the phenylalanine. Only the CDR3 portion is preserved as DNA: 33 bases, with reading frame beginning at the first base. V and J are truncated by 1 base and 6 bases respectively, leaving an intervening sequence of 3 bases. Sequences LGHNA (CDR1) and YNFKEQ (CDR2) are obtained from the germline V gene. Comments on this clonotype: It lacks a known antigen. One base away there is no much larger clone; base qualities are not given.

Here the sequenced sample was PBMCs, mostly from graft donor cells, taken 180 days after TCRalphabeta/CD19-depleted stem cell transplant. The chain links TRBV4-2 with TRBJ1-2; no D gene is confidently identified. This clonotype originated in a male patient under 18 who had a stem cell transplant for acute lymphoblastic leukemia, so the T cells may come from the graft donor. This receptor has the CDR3 CASSQGHGYTF. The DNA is TGTGCCAGCAGCCAAGGCCATGGCTACACCTTC.